A selection of T cell receptor beta chains follows, all from one sample in a study of T cell changes during pregnancy in multiple sclerosis. This table comes from immunoSEQ multiplex PCR, and its TCRdb copy is limited to in-frame clones, with some not included. The data contain roughly 26,000 clones, 89% of them seen just once; the ten biggest clones take up approximately 15%. This sample comprised CD8+ T cells from peripheral blood mononuclear cells, obtained in the second trimester of pregnancy. These receptors were taken from a female donor with multiple sclerosis, enrolled in a pregnancy study. Each CDR3 is given with its conserved first and last residue. Fields, in order: J gene, V gene, D gene, clone size, CDR3 DNA, CDR3 protein. A D gene is named only where the DNA matches it firmly. Not every row has a clone size; where given, it reads once, few, many or a size class.

TRBJ2-6,TRBV29-1,TRBD1,NA,TGCAGCGCGGGACAGGGGACGAGGGGGGCCAACGTCCTGACTTTC,CSAGQGTRGANVLTF
TRBJ1-2,TRBV28,NA,once,TGTGCCAGCAGTTCAAGGGGCGCTAACTATGGCTACACCTTC,CASSSRGANYGYTF
TRBJ1-4,TRBV30,NA,NA,TGTGCCTGGAGTGTATCAGGCGAAAAACTGTTTTTT,CAWSVSGEKLFF
TRBJ2-7,TRBV16,NA,once,TGTGCCAGCAGCCAATATCAGGCCCCCTCCTCCTACGAGCAGTACTTC,CASSQYQAPSSYEQYF
TRBJ2-1,TRBV19,NA,NA,TGTGCCAGTAGTATCTTACTAGCTGACTACAATGAGCAGTTCTTC,CASSILLADYNEQFF
TRBJ2-7,TRBV28,TRBD2,NA,TGTGCCAGCAGTTTTGGGCTAGCGGGGTCCTACGAGCAGTACTTC,CASSFGLAGSYEQYF
TRBJ2-1,TRBV19,NA,NA,TGTGCCAGTCATCAGGGTGGCTCCTACAATGAGCAGTTCTTC,CASHQGGSYNEQFF
TRBJ1-5,TRBV27,TRBD1,NA,TGTGCCAGCAGTTTAACAGGGGGCAATCAGCCCCAGCATTTT,CASSLTGGNQPQHF
TRBJ2-1,TRBV2,TRBD2,NA,TGTGCCAGCAGTGGACAGGGCCCAACTCTAGCGGGAACCTACAATGAGCAGTTCTTC,CASSGQGPTLAGTYNEQFF
TRBJ2-1,TRBV27,NA,NA,TGTGCCAGCGCTTCAAGTCCGGTCCTCTACAATGAGCAGTTCTTC,CASASSPVLYNEQFF
TRBJ2-5,TRBV27,NA,NA,TGTGCCAGCAGTAAGGGGCTCCCGGGGGAGGCCCAGTACTTC,CASSKGLPGEAQYF
TRBJ2-3,TRBV5-5,NA,NA,TGTGCCAGCAGAGCCCCCACAGATACGCAGTATTTT,CASRAPTDTQYF
TRBJ2-7,TRBV30,TRBD2,NA,TGTGCCTGGAATCCCCAAGGGAGGGTCCGCGAGCAGTACTTC,CAWNPQGRVREQYF
TRBJ2-3,TRBV29-1,NA,once,TGCAGCCTGAGGGGGAGCACAGATACGCAGTATTTT,CSLRGSTDTQYF
TRBJ2-1,TRBV27,TRBD2,NA,TGTGCCAGCAGTTTAGCTAGCGGAGCTTACAATGAGCAGTTCTTC,CASSLASGAYNEQFF
TRBJ1-2,TRBV28,NA,NA,TGTGCCAGCAGTCCAGGGGAGCAGCTCTATGGCTACACCTTC,CASSPGEQLYGYTF
TRBJ1-5,TRBV9,NA,NA,TGTGCCAGCAGCGTAGAGGACAGTCCCAATCAGCCCCAGCATTTT,CASSVEDSPNQPQHF
TRBJ2-1,TRBV7-9,TRBD1,NA,TGTGCCAGCAGCTTTTCAACAGGGGTTCCGGTCAATGAGCAGTTCTTC,CASSFSTGVPVNEQFF
TRBJ2-1,TRBV19,TRBD1,NA,TGTGCCAGTAGTATGTGGCAGGGGGACTACAATGAGCAGTTCTTC,CASSMWQGDYNEQFF
TRBJ2-3,TRBV11-3,NA,NA,TGTGCCAGCAGCACCCGACTAGTCCCAGATACGCAGTATTTT,CASSTRLVPDTQYF
TRBJ2-7,TRBV6-5,TRBD1,few,TGTGCCAGCAGTTATCCGAGACAGGGGGCTTGGGAGCAGTACTTC,CASSYPRQGAWEQYF
TRBJ1-2,TRBV9,TRBD1,once,TGTGCCAGCAGCGTAGATACAGGGGGCGTCTATGGCTACACCTTC,CASSVDTGGVYGYTF
TRBJ1-3,TRBV4-2,NA,NA,TGTGCCAGCAGCCAAGTAATTAGCCGGGGAACCAACACCATATATTTT,CASSQVISRGTNTIYF
TRBJ2-7,TRBV7-2,TRBD2,NA,TGTGCCAGCATTGGACTAGCGGGAGGTTCCGAGCAGTACTTC,CASIGLAGGSEQYF
TRBJ1-1,TRBV14,NA,NA,TGTGCCAGCAGCCAAGTGCAGAGCGGTGAAGCTTTCTTT,CASSQVQSGEAFF
TRBJ2-1,TRBV7-7,TRBD2,NA,TGTGCTTCCGGGACTAGCGGAAACAATGAGCAGTTCTTC,CASGTSGNNEQFF
TRBJ2-7,TRBV6-6,TRBD2,NA,TGTGCCAGCAGTTTGATTAGCGGGTCAACCTACGAGCAGTACTTC,CASSLISGSTYEQYF
TRBJ2-2,TRBV6-5,TRBD1,NA,TGTGCCAGCAGGAGACAGGGGACCGGGGAGCTGTTTTTT,CASRRQGTGELFF
TRBJ2-6,TRBV30,NA,few,TGTGCCTGGACCCTAAGCGCGTCTCGAGCCAACGTCCTGACTTTC,CAWTLSASRANVLTF
TRBJ2-2,TRBV29-1,NA,NA,TGCAGCGGGGCATTTGAGGGTCACACCGGGGAGCTGTTTTTT,CSGAFEGHTGELFF
TRBJ2-1,TRBV7-9,NA,NA,TGTGCCAGCAGCTTAGCTCAAGTCAGGGCATACGAGCAGTTCTTC,CASSLAQVRAYEQFF
TRBJ2-7,TRBV7-2,TRBD2,NA,TGTGCCAGCAGCTCGGGACTAGCGTTGGCCGAGCAGTACTTC,CASSSGLALAEQYF
TRBJ1-1,TRBV7-9,NA,NA,TGTGCCATCCCGCTAGGCGGTGAAGCTTTCTTT,CAIPLGGEAFF
TRBJ2-1,TRBV5-6,TRBD1,NA,TGTGCCAGCAGCTGGACAGGGACTAATGAGCAGTTCTTC,CASSWTGTNEQFF
TRBJ2-3,TRBV6-6,TRBD2,NA,TGTGCCAGCAGAGGACTAGCGGACACAGATACGCAGTATTTT,CASRGLADTDTQYF
TRBJ2-3,TRBV27,NA,once,TGTGCCAGCAGTTTCGCGGGATTGGAAGATACGCAGTATTTT,CASSFAGLEDTQYF
TRBJ2-2,TRBV27,TRBD2,once,TGTGCCAGCAGTTTTCTAGCGGGAGACACCGGGGAGCTGTTTTTT,CASSFLAGDTGELFF
TRBJ2-2,TRBV11-2,NA,NA,TGTGCCAGCAGCCGCAGGGGGAACACCGGGGAGCTGTTTTTT,CASSRRGNTGELFF
TRBJ1-1,TRBV5-5,TRBD1,NA,TGTGCCAGCAGCTTGGCTCGGACAGGAGGTTCTGGGGGCACTGAAGCTTTCTTT,CASSLARTGGSGGTEAFF
TRBJ2-3,TRBV5-1,NA,NA,TGCGCCAGCAGCCCGACAATCCTCACAGATACGCAGTATTTT,CASSPTILTDTQYF
TRBJ1-2,TRBV6-5,TRBD1,NA,TGTGCCAGCAGTTCATTCGGGACAGACCCCTATGGCTACACCTTC,CASSSFGTDPYGYTF
TRBJ2-3,TRBV27,TRBD2,once,TGTGCCAGCAGTACGGGACACCCGGGACTAGCGGGAGCCCCGGGGGCCACAGATACGCAGTATTTT,CASSTGHPGLAGAPGATDTQYF